The 29 T cell receptor beta chains reported below all come from one sample, sequenced in a study of cytomegalovirus exposure and HLA in healthy donors. Researchers ran the PCR with 60 Vbeta and 13 Jbeta primers. Measured with immunoSEQ multiplex PCR; TCRdb has only the in-frame clones, and not every one. In total, the table holds more than 90,000 clones. The sequencing input was PBMCs. The receptor source for this set is a man aged 35 to 55 in good health and CMV-seropositive.

Concerning this clone itself: One end of the junction fails to match germline, which may point to a read error. The chain has TRBV14 and TRBJ2-1; 9 bases are shared with TRBD2. Germline loops: CDR1 SGHDN, CDR2 FVKESK. The CDR3 has 19 amino acids. The CDR3 is CASSSRGSGRINSCNEQFF. CDR3 sequence (DNA): TGTGCCAGCAGCTCTAGGGGTAGCGGGAGAATAAACTCCTGCAATGAGCAGTTCTTC.

The chain carries TRBV6-1 and TRBJ2-2; 8 nucleotides match TRBD2. This CDR3 spans 19 amino acids. Germline CDR1 MNHNS, CDR2 SASEGT. V was pared by 2 bases and J by 1 base, with 12 bases of the junction left unmatched. The CDR3 DNA follows: TGTGCCAGCAGTGAATATCCCCCCCTACTAGCGGTGAACACCGGGGAGCTGTTTTTT. This encodes CASSEYPPLLAVNTGELFF.

The chain couples TRBV30 to TRBJ1-2; D unclear. The CDR3 runs to 14 residues. The V and J ends lost 2 bases and 1 base respectively, with 11 bases between them. CDR1 and CDR2 (germline): GTSNPN, SVGIG (reference sequence). The CDR3 bases are TGTGCCTGGAGTTCAGGCCACGGTAACTATGGCTACACCTTC. It specifies CAWSSGHGNYGYTF.

The chain recombines TRBV7-2 with TRBJ2-7; 8 bases agree with TRBD1. Trimming at V came to 2 bases and at J to 4 bases, leaving 7 bases not matched to a gene. The germline V gene has CDR1 SGHTA and CDR2 FQGNSA. This CDR3 spans 15 amino acids. CDR3 residues: CASSLNSGGAYEQYF. The CDR3 DNA follows: TGTGCCAGCAGCTTAAATTCAGGGGGCGCTTACGAGCAGTACTTC.

This chain's CDR3 is CASSPRSGNRNEQFF. CDR3 in DNA: TGTGCCAGTAGTCCCCGGAGCGGGAATAGGAATGAGCAGTTCTTC. The chain uses TRBV19 and TRBJ2-1, with TRBD2 matching 7 bases. CDR1 is LNHDA, CDR2 SQIVND, per germline (reference sequence). This CDR3 spans 15 amino acids. The V segment lost 5 bases and the J segment 7 bases; nucleotides outside the gene matches: 11.

V and J are TRBV6-1 and TRBJ2-7; unclear D gene. Deletions cut 8 bases from V and 3 bases from J, with 5 bases between. This CDR3 contains 10 residues. CDR1 and CDR2 from the germline V gene are MNHNS and SASEGT. The CDR3 protein is CASGDYEQYF. The CDR3 coding sequence is TGTGCCAGCGGAGACTACGAGCAGTACTTC.

The rearrangement links TRBV7-8 to TRBJ1-5; D is unclear. The CDR3 is made up of 15 amino acids. The V end lost 7 bases, the J end lost 1 base, and 14 bases lay between the germline ends. The germline gives CDR1 SGHVS, CDR2 FQNEAQ. The CDR3 here is CASMPSLQSNQPQHF. CDR3 sequence (DNA): TGTGCCAGCATGCCCTCCCTACAGAGCAATCAGCCCCAGCATTTT.

The DNA of the CDR3 is TGTGCCACCAGCGGGGACAGGGGGCCCTACGAGCAGTACTTC. It encodes CATSGDRGPYEQYF. The rearrangement joins TRBV15 to TRBJ2-7; 12 nucleotides align to TRBD1. The CDR3 runs to 14 residues. Trimming took 5 bases from V and 2 from J; bases not matched to a gene: 1. CDR1 and CDR2 (germline): LNHNV, YYDKDF (reference sequence).

J is TRBJ2-7 and V is TRBV5-6; D gene unclear. V was shortened by 0 bases and J by 2 bases, with 6 bases between the two germline ends. Germline CDR1 and CDR2: SGHDT and YYEEEE. This CDR3 is built from 13 residues. In DNA, the CDR3 is TGTGCCAGCAGCTTGGCCCCCACCTACGAGCAGTACTTC. It encodes CASSLAPTYEQYF. The variable domain in full, completed from reference TRBV5-6 and TRBJ2-7, reads DAGVTQSPTHLIKTRGQQVTLRCSPKSGHDTVSWYQQALGQGPQFIFQYYEEEERQRGNFPDRFSGHQFPNYSSELNVNALLLGDSALYLCASSLAPTYEQYFGPGTRLTVT.

J is TRBJ2-7 and V is TRBV25-1; a possible D gene is TRBD1 (6 bases). Germline V gene lookup returns CDR1 MGHDK and CDR2 SYGVNS. V was trimmed by 1 base and J by 2 bases, leaving 15 bases between them. The CDR3 totals 16 residues. The CDR3 loop is CASSEFGAGDTYEQYF. CDR3 nucleotides: TGTGCCAGCAGTGAATTTGGGGCAGGGGATACCTACGAGCAGTACTTC.

In nucleotides, the CDR3 is TGTGCCAGCAGCCCATTCGGGGGCGGGAGGAGGTTGAACTACGAGCAGTACTTC. Encoded protein: CASSPFGGGRRLNYEQYF. This chain uses TRBV7-2 with TRBJ2-7; 8 bases align to TRBD2. The CDR3 is 18 amino acids. CDR1 SGHTA and CDR2 FQGNSA come from the germline V gene. The V gene end was trimmed by 5 bases and the J gene end by 3 bases; junction bases not matched to a gene: 18.

This chain uses TRBV28 with TRBJ1-3; 7 nucleotides agree with TRBD1. The length of the CDR3 is 16 residues. The V gene's germline CDR1 is MDHEN and CDR2 SYDVKM. V lost 7 bases to trimming and J lost 0 bases; unmatched junction nucleotides: 9. The CDR3 loop reads CASISGQTVSGNTIYF. In DNA form, the CDR3 reads TGTGCCAGCATCTCGGGACAGACAGTCTCTGGAAACACCATATATTTT.

The CDR3 sequence is CASSPSRTTGETQYF. The CDR3 DNA sequence: TGTGCCAGCAGCCCAAGCCGGACAACCGGAGAGACCCAGTACTTC. The rearrangement joins TRBV11-2 to TRBJ2-5; D possibly corresponds to TRBD1 (5 bases). In germline, CDR1 is SGHAT, CDR2 FQNNGV. V lost 5 bases and J 4 bases, leaving 17 bases between the germline ends. The CDR3 consists of 15 residues. The variable domain in full, completed from reference TRBV11-2 and TRBJ2-5, reads EAGVAQSPRYKIIEKRQSVAFWCNPISGHATLYWYQQILGQGPKLLIQFQNNGVVDDSQLPKDRFSAERLKGVDSTLKIQPAKLEDSAVYLCASSPSRTTGETQYFGPGTRLLVL.

V gene TRBV6-5 combines with J gene TRBJ2-6; unclear D gene. Germline CDR1 is MNHEY and CDR2 is SVGAGI. V was cut by 0 bases and J by 0 bases, with 6 bases left in between. This CDR3 is built from 16 residues. CDR3 in amino acids: CASSYSISSGANVLTF. Here the CDR3 DNA reads TGTGCCAGCAGTTACTCGATCAGCTCTGGGGCCAACGTCCTGACTTTC.

The V call is TRBV14, the J call TRBJ1-1; a weak D match, TRBD1 (5 bases). The CDR3 is 12 amino acids. Germline V lookup: CDR1 SGHDN, CDR2 FVKESK. Trimming took 3 bases from V and 6 from J, leaving 8 bases between them. The CDR3 spells CASSQGRSEAFF. DNA of the CDR3: TGTGCCAGCAGCCAGGGGCGCTCTGAAGCTTTCTTT.

The rearrangement links TRBV7-2 to TRBJ2-1; 10 bases map to TRBD2. The CDR3 is made up of 18 amino acids. V lost 0 bases, J lost 3 bases, and 8 bases stayed unmatched. Germline lookup yields CDR1 SGHTA and CDR2 FQGNSA. This CDR3 is CASSLALASGSYYNEQFF. The CDR3, as DNA: TGTGCCAGCAGCTTAGCGCTGGCTAGCGGGAGCTACTACAATGAGCAGTTCTTC. The variable domain in full, with the rest retrieved from reference TRBV7-2 and TRBJ2-1, is GAGVSQSPSNKVTEKGKDVELRCDPISGHTALYWYRQSLGQGLEFLIYFQGNSAPDKSGLPSDRFSAERTGGSVSTLTIQRTQQEDSAVYLCASSLALASGSYYNEQFFGPGTRLTVL.

The V and J genes are TRBV6-5 and TRBJ2-2, with D possibly being TRBD2 (6 bases). CDR1 is MNHEY and CDR2 is SVGAGI in the germline V gene. CDR3 length: 15 residues. The V end was cut by 7 bases, the J end by 0 bases, with 12 bases between. The CDR3 is CASNPTRPNTGELFF. For the CDR3, the DNA is TGTGCCAGCAACCCGACTAGACCGAACACCGGGGAGCTGTTTTTT.

This sequence joins TRBV28 and TRBJ1-5, with 8 bases fitting TRBD1. This CDR3 region has 15 residues. The germline V gene has CDR1 MDHEN and CDR2 SYDVKM. Unmatched junction bases numbered 11, after V lost 8 bases and J lost 5 bases. The CDR3 sequence: CASRGHGQGDQPQHF. The CDR3 nucleotides are TGTGCCAGCCGAGGTCATGGACAGGGTGATCAGCCCCAGCATTTT.

CDR3 bases: TGTGCCAGCAAACGGGCTAGCGGGAGGGCCGATCACCCCGAGCAGTACTTC. Amino acid sequence: CASKRASGRADHPEQYF. The J gene is TRBJ2-7, the V gene TRBV2, with 12 bases fitting TRBD2. The germline V gene has CDR1 SNHLY and CDR2 FYNNEI. The CDR3 has 17 residues. V was clipped by 7 bases and J by 6 bases; unmatched bases: 16. The complete variable domain, with remaining parts taken from reference TRBV2 and TRBJ2-7, reads EPEVTQTPSHQVTQMGQEVILRCVPISNHLYFYWYRQILGQKVEFLVSFYNNEISEKSEIFDDQFSVERPDGSNFTLKIRSTKLEDSAMYFCASKRASGRADHPEQYFGPGTRLTVT.

The V gene is TRBV6-5, the J gene TRBJ2-7; D gene unclear. Germline loops: CDR1 MNHEY, CDR2 SVGAGI. The CDR3 contains 11 residues. V was shortened by 4 bases and J by 7 bases, with 8 bases between the two germline ends. In DNA form, the CDR3 reads TGTGCCAGCAGTTCCTCCAGGGAGCAGTACTTC. Residues: CASSSSREQYF.

The chain carries TRBV10-2 and TRBJ1-5; D unresolved. Trimming pared 0 bases from V and 3 bases from J, leaving 3 bases between. Germline V gene data show CDR1 as WSHSY and CDR2 as SAAADI. The CDR3 runs 13 residues. This CDR3 reads CASSESANQPQHF. CDR3 in DNA: TGCGCCAGCAGTGAGTCGGCCAATCAGCCCCAGCATTTT.

The V and J genes are TRBV6-7 and TRBJ2-2; 11 nucleotides align to TRBD1. TRBV6-7 is noted as an ORF with a role that remains uncertain. V lost 7 bases to trimming and J lost 4 bases; unmatched junction nucleotides: 11. This CDR3 has 17 residues. CDR3 loop: CASIAFPGTGGTGELFF. The CDR3 DNA reads as TGTGCCAGCATCGCCTTCCCCGGGACAGGGGGCACCGGGGAGCTGTTTTTT.

The V call is TRBV7-9, the J call TRBJ2-7; D ambiguous. The CDR3 is made up of 14 amino acids. Germline-derived CDR1 and CDR2 are SEHNR and FQNEAQ (reference sequence). Deletions cut 8 bases from V and 2 bases from J, with 16 bases between. The CDR3 nucleotides read TGTGCCAGCGACTCGTCGTCCCTGGCCTACGAGCAGTACTTC. This gives the protein CASDSSSLAYEQYF.

The J gene is TRBJ2-1, the V gene TRBV19, with TRBD2 matching over 10 bases. CDR1 is LNHDA and CDR2 is SQIVND in the germline V gene (reference sequence). V shed 5 bases and J 9 bases; nucleotides not matched to a gene: 10. The length of the CDR3 is 15 residues. The CDR3, as DNA: TGTGCCAGTAGTGTCCTAGCGGGAGATGTAGGTGAGCAGTTCTTC. Protein: CASSVLAGDVGEQFF.

The chain combines TRBV30 with TRBJ2-7; TRBD2 agrees at 7 bases. The CDR3 covers 14 residues. V gave up 4 bases and J gave up 5 bases; unmatched junction bases: 11. Germline CDR1 is GTSNPN and CDR2 is SVGIG (reference sequence). The CDR3 bases are TGTGCCTGGATACGCGGGGGTCGGTCAAACGAGCAGTACTTC. Translating it yields CAWIRGGRSNEQYF.

The chain couples TRBV19 to TRBJ1-1; unclear D gene. CDR1 LNHDA and CDR2 SQIVND come from the germline V gene (reference sequence). This CDR3 is 17 amino acids long. The V and J ends lost 0 bases and 3 bases respectively, with 17 bases between them. The CDR3: CASSIERTRGLYTEAFF. The CDR3 coding sequence is TGTGCCAGTAGTATAGAACGGACCCGAGGACTCTACACTGAAGCTTTCTTT.

This chain uses TRBV28 with TRBJ2-6; possible D gene TRBD1, 5 bases. This CDR3 has 15 residues. V shed 8 bases and J shed 4 bases, with 15 bases lying between them. Germline V gene data show CDR1 as MDHEN and CDR2 as SYDVKM. The CDR3 is CASGFRVGGANVLTF. CDR3 DNA: TGTGCCAGCGGGTTCAGGGTTGGAGGGGCCAACGTCCTGACTTTC.

The rearrangement uses TRBV5-5 and TRBJ2-1, with D possibly TRBD1 on 6 matching bases. This CDR3 spans 12 amino acids. Trimming cost V 2 bases and J 7 bases, with 7 bases left between them. Per germline, CDR1 SGHKS and CDR2 YYEKEE (reference sequence). In DNA, the CDR3 is TGTGCCAGCAGCTTACAGGGAAATGAGCAGTTCTTC. Amino acid sequence: CASSLQGNEQFF.

The DNA for the CDR3 is TGTGCCAGCAGCTCCCCTTATTTCGGACTATCCGAGACCCAGTACTTC. Its protein product is CASSSPYFGLSETQYF. The rearrangement uses TRBV5-4 and TRBJ2-5; D perhaps matches TRBD2 (6 bases). The CDR3 contains 16 residues. CDR1 SGHNT and CDR2 YYREEE come from the germline V gene (reference sequence). The germline V and J ends were trimmed by 3 bases and 5 bases, with 20 bases remaining between them.